This T cell receptor (beta chain) was observed in a study of T-cell reconstitution after alpha-beta-depleted transplantation in children (dated by TCRdb to the mid-2010s). About the study as a whole: Using TCR repertoire profiling, the study quantitatively followed how T-cell immune reconstitution unfolded in children after TCRalphabeta/CD19-depleted allogeneic hematopoietic cell transplantation. Overall results and qualifications from the work: In some patients, the high TCRbeta diversity seen at day 60 was put down to recipient T cells and intrathymic progenitors that had survived conditioning. Hyperexpanded clone frequencies declined over subsequent months; after one year, T-cell counts and TCRbeta diversity were mostly attributed to newly produced T cells. The apparently early alphabetaT-cell count recovery about two months after transplant was reportedly dependent on only several hundred rapidly expanded clones derived from non-depleted graft cells.

In its sample, this clonotype was seen a few times. This receptor's antigen is unknown. No base quality information exists; no much larger clone differs at one position. The sample's treatment or condition label is to be understood as: allogeneic hematopoietic cell transplantation with graft depleted of TCRalphabeta T cells and CD19 B cells. The children who served as transplant recipients had been given grafts of TCRalphabeta/CD19-depleted allogeneic hematopoietic cells. Preparation of the library involved PCR. The listed sequencing device is Illumina HiSeq 2500. TCR library preparation used molecular barcoding, with unique molecular identifiers applied to normalize quantification of the TCRbeta repertoire. The public reads were quality trimmed at Q25 with fastp and then assembled into clones with MiXCR by TCRdb, keeping productive beta chains. Rows with a matching CDR3 protein are joined into one entry that keeps the most common DNA and genes. Within this sample are fewer than 550,000 distinct CDR3 sequences, with about 10% of them counted one time only. About 2.1% of the sample rests with the top ten.

Sequencing used PBMCs, obtained before TCRalphabeta/CD19-depleted stem cell transplant. This TCR was sampled from a child aged 2 to 10 with inherited bone marrow failure, due to receive a stem cell transplant.

The base sequence is TGTGCCAGCAGCTTGGGGACTGCAACTAATGAAAAACTGTTTTTT. Its product reads: CASSLGTATNEKLFF. The chain couples TRBV7-2 to TRBJ1-4; TRBD1 could be the D gene, as 5 bases match. The germline V gene supplies CDR1 SGHTA and CDR2 FQGNSA. Between the V and J ends, shortened by 3 bases and 0 bases respectively, the junction contains 8 bases. The CDR3 covers 15 residues, taking in both the cysteine and the phenylalanine. Here the CDR3 DNA is all that survives: 45 bases in frame from base 1.